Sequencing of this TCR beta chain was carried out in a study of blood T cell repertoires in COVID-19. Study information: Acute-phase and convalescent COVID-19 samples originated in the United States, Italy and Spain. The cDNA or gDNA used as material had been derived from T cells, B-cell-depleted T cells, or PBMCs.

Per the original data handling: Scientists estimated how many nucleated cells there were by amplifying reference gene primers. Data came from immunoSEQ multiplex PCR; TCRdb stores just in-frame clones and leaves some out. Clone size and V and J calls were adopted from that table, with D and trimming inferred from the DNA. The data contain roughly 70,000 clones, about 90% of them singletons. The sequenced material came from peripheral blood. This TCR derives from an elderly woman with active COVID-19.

The CDR3 here is CSAEVAGELFF. The CDR3 bases are TGCAGTGCCGAGGTTGCCGGGGAGCTGTTTTTT. The V and J genes are TRBV20-1 and TRBJ2-2, with D uncertain. Trimming removed 6 bases from V and 6 bases from J, with 8 bases in between. The CDR3 is 11 residues long. Germline CDR1 DFQATT, CDR2 SNEGSKA (reference sequence).